This T cell receptor (beta chain) was sequenced in a study of blood T cell repertoires in COVID-19. Study-wide context: Samples of COVID-19 (acute and convalescent) were obtained from the United States, Italy and Spain. The cDNA or gDNA used as material had been derived from T cells, B-cell-depleted T cells, or PBMCs.

The CDR3 loop spans 14 amino acids. Germline V gene data show CDR1 as LGHDT and CDR2 as YNNKEL (reference sequence). The V and J ends lost 2 bases and 7 bases, in that order; junction bases with no gene match: 3. Per the original methods: Amplification with reference gene primers provided the estimates of nucleated cell counts. The repertoire was sequenced with immunoSEQ multiplex PCR; TCRdb's copy has only in-frame clones and lacks some. The V and J calls and clone size come from that table; D and trimming were worked out from the DNA. The sample consists of tens of thousands of clones, 75% to 85% of them appearing once.

Sequenced material: peripheral blood. The V and J genes are TRBV3-1 (or the pseudogene TRBV3-2) and TRBJ2-1, with 9 bases aligning to TRBD2. This sequence originates from a woman older than 75 with acute or convalescent COVID-19. CDR3 sequence (DNA): TGTGCCAGCAGCCAACTAGCGGGGATTAATGAGCAGTTCTTC. Its translation is CASSQLAGINEQFF.